This T cell receptor beta chain derives from a study of blood T cell repertoires in COVID-19. Per the original methods: It was from reference gene primer amplification that nucleated cell counts were estimated. Assay used: immunoSEQ multiplex PCR; TCRdb lists only in-frame clones, some missing. For V, J and clone size, that table is used; D and trimming come from the DNA. The sample includes more than 200,000 clones, 65% to 85% of them seen just once. Cohorts were based on clinical histories the participants reported. J gave up 5 bases and V 4 bases, and 9 bases lay outside the gene matches. Germline V lookup: CDR1 SGHTA, CDR2 FQGTGA. The CDR3 extends over 15 amino acids.

The rearrangement uses TRBV7-3 and TRBJ2-3; TRBD1 matches at 7 bases. Sequencing used PBMCs or T cells enriched from blood (not recorded which). This clonotype originated in a woman aged 40 to 50 with acute COVID-19. The CDR3: CASSSNRAGGDTQYF. DNA of the CDR3: TGTGCCAGCAGCTCCAACAGGGCAGGGGGAGATACGCAGTATTTT. The full variable domain, completed using reference TRBV7-3 and TRBJ2-3, is GAGVSQTPSNKVTEKGKYVELRCDPISGHTALYWYRQSLGQGPEFLIYFQGTGAADDSGLPNDRFFAVRPEGSVSTLKIQRTERGDSAVYLCASSSNRAGGDTQYFGPGTRLTVL.